These 9 T cell receptor beta chains were all obtained from the same sample, sequenced in a study of blood T cell repertoires in COVID-19. The data were produced by immunoSEQ multiplex PCR, yet TCRdb's version contains in-frame clones alone and is incomplete. The sample has roughly 260,000 clones; more than 85% are singletons. Sequencing used peripheral blood. Source of these receptors: a person aged 18 to 30 with COVID-19, enrolled during active disease.

This chain connects TRBV5-1 to TRBJ1-2, with a tentative D call TRBD1 (6 bases). The germline gives CDR1 SGHRS, CDR2 YFSETQ. The ends were cut back, 3 bases at V and 2 bases at J, with 8 bases in the middle. The CDR3 runs 13 residues. CDR3 in amino acids: CASSSGQNYGYTF. The CDR3 coding sequence is TGCGCCAGCAGCTCCGGACAGAACTATGGCTACACCTTC. The full variable domain, its missing parts supplied by reference TRBV5-1 and TRBJ1-2, is KAGVTQTPRYLIKTRGQQVTLSCSPISGHRSVSWYQQTPGQGLQFLFEYFSETQRNKGNFPGRFSGRQFSNSRSEMNVSTLELGDSALYLCASSSGQNYGYTFGSGTRLTVV.

This clone was seen ten or more times. The chain is built from TRBV4-2 and TRBJ1-3; 8 bases map to TRBD1. With V trimmed by 0 bases and J by 0 bases, 7 bases remained unmatched. This CDR3 region has 18 residues. Germline lookup yields CDR1 LGHNA and CDR2 YNFKEQ. This CDR3 is CASSQDGTGPSSGNTIYF. The CDR3 DNA sequence: TGTGCCAGCAGCCAAGACGGGACAGGACCGAGCTCTGGAAACACCATATATTTT.

The chain links TRBV3-1 (or the pseudogene TRBV3-2) to TRBJ2-5; no definite D call. Germline V gene data show CDR1 as LGHDT and CDR2 as YNNKEL (reference sequence). Trimming cost V 4 bases and J 1 base, with 10 bases left between them. This CDR3 is 14 amino acids long. CDR3: CASSPLRSQETQYF. CDR3 DNA: TGTGCCAGCAGCCCCTTACGGTCCCAAGAGACCCAGTACTTC.

V usage is TRBV7-3 and J usage is TRBJ2-1; 7 bases agree with TRBD2. The CDR3 has 14 residues. From germline, CDR1 is SGHTA and CDR2 FQGTGA. The junction had 5 bases not matched to a gene; V was cut back by 1 base and J by 8 bases. CDR3 sequence (DNA): TGTGCCAGCAGCTTAAGTCTACGGGGGGATGAGCAGTTCTTC. This gives the protein CASSLSLRGDEQFF.

The gene calls are TRBV4-1 and TRBJ2-7; D is uncertain. CDR3 length: 14 residues. The V gene lost 1 base and the J gene lost 0 bases, with 7 bases spanning the gap. Per the germline V gene, CDR1 is MGHRA and CDR2 is YSYEKL. The CDR3 reads CASSQGGVSYEQYF. The CDR3 DNA reads as TGCGCCAGCAGCCAAGGAGGCGTCTCCTACGAGCAGTACTTC.

This sequence joins TRBV28 and TRBJ2-7, with D perhaps matching TRBD2 (6 bases). CDR1 is MDHEN and CDR2 is SYDVKM in the germline V gene. Between the trimmed V and J ends, which lost 3 bases and 4 bases, there was a span of 10 bases. The CDR3 covers 13 residues. The CDR3 spells CASSFGGKYEQYF. DNA of the CDR3: TGTGCCAGCAGTTTTGGGGGGAAATACGAGCAGTACTTC. The full variable domain, rest sourced from reference TRBV28 and TRBJ2-7, is DVKVTQSSRYLVKRTGEKVFLECVQDMDHENMFWYRQDPGLGLRLIYFSYDVKMKEKGDIPEGYSVSREKKERFSLILESASTNQTSMYLCASSFGGKYEQYFGPGTRLTVT.

This chain links TRBV4-1 with TRBJ1-5; D not resolved. This CDR3 has 13 amino acids. Germline V CDR1 and CDR2: MGHRA, YSYEKL. Trimming shortened V by 0 bases and J by 6 bases, and 6 bases separated the two germline ends. The CDR3, as DNA: TGCGCCAGCAGCCAAGACGGTTCTCAGCCCCAGCATTTT. Translated, it gives CASSQDGSQPQHF.

The genes are TRBV3-1 (or the pseudogene TRBV3-2) and TRBJ2-5; D ambiguous. Germline V gives CDR1 LGHDT, CDR2 YNNKEL (reference sequence). Trimming pared 4 bases from V and 1 base from J, leaving 4 bases between. This CDR3 is 12 amino acids long. CDR3 protein: CASSRVQETQYF. The CDR3 DNA follows: TGTGCCAGCAGCCGAGTCCAAGAGACCCAGTACTTC.

The gene calls are TRBV5-1 and TRBJ2-4, with D tentatively TRBD2 (6 bases). Germline assignment: CDR1 SGHRS and CDR2 YFSETQ. The V end lost 0 bases, the J end lost 1 base, and 11 bases lay between the germline ends. The CDR3 runs to 16 residues. The CDR3 reads CASSLGGVEAKNIQYF. The CDR3 bases are TGCGCCAGCAGCTTGGGGGGGGTCGAGGCCAAAAACATTCAGTACTTC.